A single sample gave rise to the 8 T cell receptor beta chains below, sequenced in a study of blood T cells in healthy people across ages. A second PCR, run for about 7 to 11 cycles, used a sample-barcoded 5' primer plus a J-beta primer mix. TCRdb reprocessed the 5' RACE reads via MiXCR and lists one record per CDR3 protein. In the table there are some 710,000 distinct CDR3 sequences, 35% to 50% of which are singletons. Sequencing input: blood. These receptors were taken from a man at least 80 years old in good health.

The V call is TRBV2, the J call TRBJ2-1; D possibly corresponds to TRBD2 (5 bases). CDR1 and CDR2 from the germline V gene are SNHLY and FYNNEI. V lost 5 bases and J 4 bases, leaving 9 bases between the germline ends. The CDR3 is made up of 13 amino acids. The CDR3 DNA reads TGTGCCAGCAGTATGAGAGGGTACAATGAGCAGTTCTTC. Residues: CASSMRGYNEQFF.

V usage is TRBV5-1 and J usage is TRBJ2-1; D gene ambiguous. CDR3 length: 14 amino acids. The V end was cut by 0 bases, the J end by 4 bases, with 8 bases between. Germline CDR1 reads SGHRS; CDR2 reads YFSETQ. CDR3 sequence: CASSLASDYNEQFF. The CDR3 nucleotides are TGCGCCAGCAGCTTGGCCTCGGATTACAATGAGCAGTTCTTC.

The sample holds a few counts of this clonotype. The chain uses TRBV7-2 and TRBJ2-6, with a possible D match to TRBD1 (6 bases). This CDR3 is 14 amino acids long. Germline CDR1 is SGHTA and CDR2 is FQGNSA. V was pared by 7 bases and J by 3 bases, with 10 bases between. CDR3 sequence (DNA): TGTGCCAGCACCACAGGGAATGGGGCCAACGTCCTGACTTTC. Protein product: CASTTGNGANVLTF.

The rearrangement uses TRBV3-1 and TRBJ2-1, with D possibly being TRBD2 (6 bases). CDR3 length equals 19 residues. The germline gives CDR1 LGHDT, CDR2 YNNKEL (reference sequence). V gave up 5 bases and J gave up 8 bases, with 31 bases separating them. The DNA for the CDR3 is TGTGCCAGCAGCGGGGCGGGACGTACTATACCCCCTAGTTCATATGAGCAGTTCTTC. Its protein is CASSGAGRTIPPSSYEQFF.

The rearrangement links TRBV7-2 to TRBJ2-7, with D perhaps TRBD2 (6 bases). The better agreement between TRBJ2-5 and the DNA end casts doubt on the J call. The CDR3 spans 14 residues. Germline CDR1 and CDR2: SGHTA and FQGNSA. The CDR3 here is CASSYLAFQETQYF. The CDR3 DNA reads as TGTGCCAGCAGCTATCTAGCGTTCCAAGAGACCCAGTACTTC.

On this clonotype itself: A much larger clone sits a single nucleotide away, making a read error possible. The chain uses TRBV4-2 and TRBJ2-7, with D uncertain. V lost 4 bases, J lost 5 bases, and 12 bases lay in between. Germline V CDR1 and CDR2: LGHNA, YNFKEQ. CDR3 size: 13 residues. CDR3 DNA sequence: TGTGCCAGCAGCCGGAACCTATCCCACGAGCAGTACTTC. Amino acids: CASSRNLSHEQYF.

The chain's CDR3 is CASSRLSSWDTQYF. The CDR3 nucleotides read TGTGCCAGCAGCCGACTATCTTCCTGGGATACGCAGTATTTT. The V and J genes are TRBV7-6 and TRBJ2-3, with a possible D match to TRBD2 (5 bases). Trimming shortened V by 5 bases and J by 6 bases, and 15 bases separated the two germline ends. This CDR3 contains 14 residues. Germline assignment: CDR1 SGHVS and CDR2 FNYEAQ.

On this clonotype itself: Likely a read error: the CDR3 ends without its conserved phenylalanine or tryptophan. This chain links TRBV5-1 with TRBJ2-1; possibly TRBD1 or TRBD2 for D (5 bases each). The CDR3 runs 15 residues. Germline loops: CDR1 SGHRS, CDR2 YFSETQ. Trimming removed 0 bases from V and 7 bases from J, with 14 bases in between. CDR3 DNA sequence: TGCGCCAGCAGCTTGGCAGGGATAGCGCAGAATGAGCAGTTCTTA. Its translation: CASSLAGIAQNEQFL.